This T cell receptor beta chain stems from a study of T cell responses to AZD1222 COVID-19 vaccine. Overall study findings and caveats: Recipients of two AZD1222 doses showed rising Spike-specific TCR breadth and depth. The study reported that nearly half of spike-specific TCRs target unmutated variant regions. Spike-wide vaccine-associated CD4 TCRs dominated at 160-218 and 743-854.

Clones were sequenced by immunoSEQ multiplex PCR, and TCRdb holds only the in-frame ones, with some missing. The sample yields 100,000 to 120,000 clones, just under 95% seen once. In the case of this clone: Its antigen is undetermined.

The sequence was obtained from an adult in good health. The sequencing here drew on peripheral blood, taken on day 0 of AZD1222 vaccination.

CDR3 bases: TGTGCCAGCAGCCGCCGCGGACAGGGTAGCGGGAACACTGAAGCTTTCTTT. Amino acids: CASSRRGQGSGNTEAFF. The J gene is TRBJ1-1, the V gene TRBV5-4; 8 positions agree with TRBD1. The ends lost 4 bases at V and 1 base at J; junction bases unmatched: 12. Germline V lookup: CDR1 SGHNT, CDR2 YYREEE (reference sequence). The CDR3 is 17 residues long.